The 26 T cell receptor beta chains reported below all come from one sample, sequenced in a study of vaccination and CD4 T cells after COVID-19. No antigen has been assigned to these receptors. The Oncomine TCR Beta short-read assay generated sequence data from the DNA of cultured CD4+ T cells. A single record per CDR3 protein comes from TCRdb applying MiXCR to the PCR reads. This sample has 15,000 to 20,000 distinct CDR3 sequences; around 45% occur once, and the top ten carry 4.9%. Treatment indicated: 10-day PBMC culture with coronavirus spike peptide pools or control peptides (ViraFEST assay). The sequences come from CD4+ T cells from blood, cultured in vitro, collected before SARS-CoV-2 vaccination. These receptors all come from a human donor who had recovered from COVID-19.

The chain uses TRBV19 and TRBJ1-1, with a weak D call TRBD1 (5 bases). The CDR3 sequence is 14 residues long. V was cut by 1 base and J by 8 bases, with 14 bases left in between. Germline-derived CDR1 and CDR2 are LNHDA and SQIVND (reference sequence). The CDR3 DNA reads TGTGCCAGTAGTATAGGGGGCAATCTAGGGGAAGCTTTCTTT. It specifies CASSIGGNLGEAFF.

CDR3 amino acids: CASSYSGSGDQPQHF. The CDR3 nucleotides are TGTGCCAGCAGTTACTCTGGGTCAGGGGATCAGCCCCAGCATTTT. This rearrangement joins TRBV6-5 to TRBJ1-5, with a tentative D call TRBD1 (6 bases). Germline CDR1 MNHEY, CDR2 SVGAGI. V lost 0 bases, J lost 5 bases, and 11 bases lay in between. The CDR3 sequence is 15 residues long.

This clonotype has a handful of counts. V is TRBV7-8 and J is TRBJ1-1; 7 bases fit TRBD1. Germline CDR1 reads SGHVS; CDR2 reads FQNEAQ. The CDR3 contains 18 residues. Trimming took 2 bases from V and 2 from J; bases not matched to a gene: 14. The CDR3 loop reads CASSLPIGGGKLNTEAFF. CDR3 DNA: TGTGCCAGCAGCTTACCCATAGGAGGGGGCAAATTAAACACTGAAGCTTTCTTT.

The chain carries TRBV7-9 and TRBJ1-1; TRBD1 matches at 7 bases. Germline lookup yields CDR1 SEHNR and CDR2 FQNEAQ (reference sequence). The V segment lost 5 bases and the J segment 5 bases; nucleotides outside the gene matches: 8. CDR3 length: 14 amino acids. CDR3 sequence: CASSLRDSSTEAFF. CDR3 in DNA: TGTGCCAGCAGCCTCCGGGACAGCTCTACTGAAGCTTTCTTT.

The chain is built from TRBV6-2 or TRBV6-3 and TRBJ2-7; TRBD2 agrees at 13 bases. The CDR3 is 17 residues long. V gave up 0 bases and J gave up 2 bases; unmatched junction bases: 4. CDR1 is MNHEY, CDR2 SVGEGT, per germline. CDR3 in amino acids: CASSYSRLAGGPYEQYF. In DNA form, the CDR3 reads TGTGCCAGCAGTTACTCCAGACTAGCGGGAGGTCCCTACGAGCAGTACTTC.

J is TRBJ1-3 and V is TRBV24-1, with D possibly matching TRBD1 (5 bases). V lost 9 bases to trimming and J lost 2 bases, with 10 bases between them. The length of the CDR3 is 13 residues. Germline CDR1 is KGHDR and CDR2 is SFDVKD. The CDR3 here is CATEDTTGNTIYF. The CDR3 DNA is TGTGCCACCGAGGACACTACTGGAAACACCATATATTTT.

The chain joins TRBV19 to TRBJ1-1, with D possibly TRBD1 on 5 matching bases. This CDR3 has 15 residues. Looked up from germline, CDR1 is LNHDA and CDR2 is SQIVND (reference sequence). V was clipped by 5 bases and J by 6 bases, with 19 bases between them. The chain's CDR3 is CASSERRDGGAEAFF. The CDR3 coding sequence is TGTGCCAGTAGTGAGCGCCGGGACGGCGGGGCTGAAGCTTTCTTT.

CDR3 residues: CASSFYQGGKETQYF. In DNA form, the CDR3 reads TGTGCCAGCAGTTTTTACCAGGGTGGTAAGGAGACCCAGTACTTC. V usage is TRBV12-3 or TRBV12-4 and J usage is TRBJ2-5, with D tentatively TRBD1 (5 bases). This CDR3 is built from 15 residues. The ends were cut back, 3 bases at V and 5 bases at J, with 16 bases in the middle.

Only a few counts were recorded for this clonotype. The J gene is TRBJ2-2, the V gene TRBV7-8, with 10 nucleotides matching TRBD2. This CDR3 contains 17 residues. V shed 5 bases, J shed 2 bases, and the junction held 8 bases outside the gene matches. The germline V gene encodes CDR1 SGHVS and CDR2 FQNEAQ. The CDR3 DNA reads as TGTGCCAGCAGCCCGCTGGGACTAGCGTCTAACACCGGGGAGCTGTTTTTT. Translated: CASSPLGLASNTGELFF.

The chain carries TRBV29-1 and TRBJ2-5, with D uncertain. This CDR3 region has 11 residues. CDR1 SQVTM and CDR2 ANQGSEA come from the germline V gene. V was trimmed by 4 bases and J by 5 bases, leaving 8 bases between them. The CDR3 sequence: CSVVNTETQYF. The CDR3 DNA sequence: TGCAGCGTTGTTAATACGGAGACCCAGTACTTC.

The rearrangement uses TRBV7-2 and TRBJ2-7, with D perhaps being TRBD1 or TRBD2 (6 bases each). Between the trimmed V and J ends, which lost 5 bases and 3 bases, there was a span of 17 bases. The CDR3 consists of 15 residues. The V gene's germline CDR1 is SGHTA and CDR2 FQGNSA. DNA for the CDR3: TGTGCCAGCAGCCCTGGGGGGCGGCAATACTACGAGCAGTACTTC. Its translation is CASSPGGRQYYEQYF.

The chain employs TRBV5-4 and TRBJ2-2; D ambiguous. The germline V and J ends were trimmed by 0 bases and 5 bases, with 5 bases remaining between them. Per germline, CDR1 SGHNT and CDR2 YYREEE (reference sequence). The CDR3 totals 13 residues. CDR3 loop: CASSLDLTGELFF. The CDR3 nucleotides are TGTGCCAGCAGCTTGGACCTAACCGGGGAGCTGTTTTTT.

The V gene is TRBV30, the J gene TRBJ1-6; the match to TRBD1 covers 7 bases. The CDR3 consists of 16 residues. After removal of 5 bases from V and 0 bases from J, the junction contained 7 bases not matched to a gene. Germline V gene data show CDR1 as GTSNPN and CDR2 as SVGIG (reference sequence). CDR3 bases: TGTGCCTGGCGCGGACAGGCGTTCTCCTATAATTCACCCCTCCACTTT. It specifies CAWRGQAFSYNSPLHF.

This clonotype came up a few times. The chain joins TRBV11-2 to TRBJ1-6; D gene ambiguous. CDR1 SGHAT and CDR2 FQNNGV come from the germline V gene. CDR3 length: 15 residues. V lost 5 bases and J 7 bases, leaving 15 bases between the germline ends. The chain's CDR3 is CASSAQRTENSPLHF. CDR3 sequence (DNA): TGTGCCAGCAGCGCCCAAAGAACAGAGAATTCACCCCTCCACTTT.

This chain uses TRBV20-1 with TRBJ1-1; no clear D. This CDR3 has 12 amino acids. Germline CDR1 DFQATT, CDR2 SNEGSKA (reference sequence). V lost 5 bases to trimming and J lost 7 bases, with 14 bases between them. DNA for the CDR3: TGCAGTGCTCGGATACCGGACGGTGAAGCTTTCTTT. This sequence encodes CSARIPDGEAFF.

This clonotype appeared a few times. The chain carries TRBV7-6 and TRBJ1-6, with D perhaps TRBD1 (5 bases). This CDR3 has 16 residues. V dropped 2 bases and J dropped 5 bases, with 13 bases sitting between them. Germline values: CDR1 SGHVS, CDR2 FNYEAQ. The chain's CDR3 is CASSLIPGGDNSPLHF. The CDR3 DNA sequence: TGTGCCAGCAGCTTAATCCCCGGGGGAGATAATTCACCCCTCCACTTT.

This chain joins TRBV24-1 and TRBJ2-1; tentatively, D is TRBD1 or TRBD2 (5 bases each). The CDR3 has 16 residues. V lost 3 bases and J 9 bases, leaving 20 bases between the germline ends. Germline values: CDR1 KGHDR, CDR2 SFDVKD. CDR3 protein: CATSDQRDPGTTEQFF. The CDR3 bases are TGTGCCACCAGTGATCAGAGGGATCCAGGGACCACTGAGCAGTTCTTC.

The rearrangement joins TRBV11-3 to TRBJ1-1, with a tentative D call TRBD1 (5 bases). The V end was cut by 3 bases, the J end by 3 bases, with 8 bases between. Germline V gene lookup returns CDR1 SGHNT and CDR2 YENEEA. CDR3 length equals 13 residues. As DNA, the CDR3 is TGTGCCAGCAGCTTTCAGGGTGACACTGAAGCTTTCTTT. Translation: CASSFQGDTEAFF.

This clonotype was found once. The chain employs TRBV11-3 and TRBJ1-6; 7 positions match TRBD1. The CDR3 has 15 amino acids. The V segment lost 5 bases and the J segment 6 bases; nucleotides outside the gene matches: 7. Germline loops: CDR1 SGHNT, CDR2 YENEEA. CDR3 sequence: CASSQSGQANSPLHF. CDR3 nucleotides: TGTGCCAGCAGCCAGTCTGGACAGGCTAATTCACCCCTCCACTTT.

The rearrangement uses TRBV11-3 and TRBJ2-4; D is perhaps TRBD1 or TRBD2 (6 bases each). V was pared by 5 bases and J by 3 bases, with 17 bases between. The CDR3 is 16 residues long. Germline values: CDR1 SGHNT, CDR2 YENEEA. For the CDR3, the DNA is TGTGCCAGCAGCGAGGGGGTAACCGGGAGCAAAAACATTCAGTACTTC. It is translated as CASSEGVTGSKNIQYF.

The chain recombines TRBV24-1 with TRBJ2-3, with 10 bases matching TRBD1. CDR1 KGHDR and CDR2 SFDVKD come from the germline V gene. J lost 5 bases, V lost 4 bases, and 17 bases had no gene match. The CDR3 spans 19 residues. The CDR3 bases are TGTGCCACCAGTGACCCGAGCCCTGGGACAGGGGCGGGTAGAGATACGCAGTATTTT. Translated, it gives CATSDPSPGTGAGRDTQYF.

This clonotype has just a few counts. V gene TRBV6-5 combines with J gene TRBJ1-6; 7 nucleotides match TRBD1. With 1 base clipped from V and 10 bases from J, the junction kept 4 bases outside the gene matches. In germline, CDR1 is MNHEY, CDR2 SVGAGI. The CDR3 covers 14 residues. CDR3 sequence reads: CASSYYRGESPLHF. CDR3 coding DNA: TGTGCCAGCAGTTACTACAGGGGTGAGTCACCCCTCCACTTT.

The chain joins TRBV12-3 or TRBV12-4 to TRBJ1-2; no definite D call. This CDR3 comprises 14 residues. V was clipped by 6 bases and J by 0 bases, with 11 bases between them. The chain's CDR3 is CASSLETANYGYTF. The CDR3 bases are TGTGCCAGCAGCCTTGAGACGGCTAACTATGGCTACACCTTC.

This clonotype was counted only a few times. J is TRBJ1-1 and V is TRBV7-3, with TRBD1 as a possible D gene (6 bases). The germline gives CDR1 SGHTA, CDR2 FQGTGA. Deletions cut 5 bases from V and 5 bases from J, with 21 bases between. This CDR3 comprises 16 residues. The CDR3 DNA reads TGTGCCAGCAGCCCTACAGCGACAGGAGTGGGGACTGAAGCTTTCTTT. As protein: CASSPTATGVGTEAFF.

This clonotype was picked up one time. V is TRBV7-8 and J is TRBJ2-2; D unresolved. V was cut by 8 bases and J by 6 bases, with 16 bases left in between. Germline CDR1 and CDR2: SGHVS and FQNEAQ. The CDR3 loop spans 14 amino acids. CDR3 loop: CASRAEIFPGELFF. The CDR3 coding sequence is TGTGCCAGCCGAGCCGAGATCTTCCCCGGGGAGCTGTTTTTT.

The V gene is TRBV6-1, the J gene TRBJ1-1, with D uncertain. V lost 2 bases and J 4 bases, leaving 14 bases between the germline ends. Germline-derived CDR1 and CDR2 are MNHNS and SASEGT. This CDR3 is 15 amino acids long. The CDR3 DNA reads as TGTGCCAGCAGTGAATCGGGGATTCGGACCACTGAAGCTTTCTTT. This gives the protein CASSESGIRTTEAFF.